One and the same sample provided the 17 T cell receptor beta chains below, sequenced in a study of cytotoxic CD8 clonotypes in ibrutinib-treated CLL. Method: immunoSEQ multiplex PCR; TCRdb's copy keeps in-frame clones and lacks some. The data contain 150,000 to 200,000 clones, over 75% of them singletons. Sample: PBMCs, taken at disease progression, from a patient treated with ibrutinib. All receptors derive from a human donor with chronic lymphocytic leukemia.

The rearrangement links TRBV6-1 to TRBJ2-3; 12 nucleotides align to TRBD2. This CDR3 is built from 15 residues. After removal of 5 bases from V and 4 bases from J, the junction contained 4 bases not matched to a gene. Germline V gene sequence: CDR1 MNHNS, CDR2 SASEGT. Here the CDR3 DNA reads TGTGCCAGCAGTACTAGCGGGGGGCGTCCAGATACGCAGTATTTT. Translated: CASSTSGGRPDTQYF.

V and J are TRBV9 and TRBJ2-1; 11 nucleotides agree with TRBD2. The germline gives CDR1 SGDLS, CDR2 YYNGEE. The junction had 9 bases not matched to a gene; V was cut back by 3 bases and J by 4 bases. The CDR3 consists of 17 residues. Here the CDR3 DNA reads TGTGCCAGCAGCGGATCCGAAGCTAGCGGGAGGTACAATGAGCAGTTCTTC. Protein product: CASSGSEASGRYNEQFF.

The gene calls are TRBV4-2 and TRBJ2-7, with 9 bases aligning to TRBD2. Germline CDR1 reads LGHNA; CDR2 reads YNFKEQ. V was pared by 1 base and J by 3 bases, with 7 bases of the junction left unmatched. This CDR3 is 16 amino acids long. The CDR3 protein is CASSQAWREGDYEQYF. The CDR3 region has the DNA TGTGCCAGCAGCCAAGCTTGGCGGGAGGGCGACTACGAGCAGTACTTC.

The V and J genes are TRBV19 and TRBJ1-4; D unresolved. V lost 5 bases, J lost 10 bases, and 23 bases lay in between. There are 16 residues in the CDR3. The germline V gene has CDR1 LNHDA and CDR2 SQIVND (reference sequence). This chain's CDR3 is CASSADHTGKPGKLFF. In DNA, the CDR3 is TGTGCCAGTAGTGCAGACCATACCGGGAAGCCAGGAAAACTGTTTTTT.

J is TRBJ2-2 and V is TRBV5-1, with D perhaps TRBD1 (6 bases). Trimming removed 2 bases from V and 4 bases from J, with 12 bases in between. Germline V gene data show CDR1 as SGHRS and CDR2 as YFSETQ. The CDR3 contains 15 residues. The CDR3 bases are TGCGCCAGCAGCTTACAGGGTCCGGGCACCGGGGAGCTGTTTTTT. Residues: CASSLQGPGTGELFF.

This rearrangement joins TRBV29-1 to TRBJ1-2, with TRBD1 matching 12 bases. Unmatched junction bases numbered 3, after V lost 5 bases and J lost 8 bases. Germline V CDR1 and CDR2: SQVTM, ANQGSEA. CDR3 length: 12 amino acids. CDR3 residues: CSVPGTGGGYTF. The CDR3, as DNA: TGCAGCGTTCCCGGGACAGGGGGCGGCTACACCTTC.

The chain employs TRBV27 and TRBJ1-1; possible D gene TRBD1, 5 bases. Germline CDR1 reads MNHEY; CDR2 reads SMNVEV (reference sequence). Trimming shortened V by 3 bases and J by 5 bases, and 10 bases separated the two germline ends. The CDR3 consists of 13 residues. As DNA, the CDR3 is TGTGCCAGCAGTTTTGGGGGTAGTACTGAAGCTTTCTTT. Protein sequence: CASSFGGSTEAFF.

The gene calls are TRBV28 and TRBJ1-1; D unclear. V dropped 4 bases and J dropped 0 bases, with 21 bases sitting between them. Germline V gives CDR1 MDHEN, CDR2 SYDVKM. The CDR3 is made up of 18 amino acids. CDR3 sequence (DNA): TGTGCCAGCAGTTCCTTTCTAAATGGACTGCCTGTGAACACTGAAGCTTTCTTT. Encoded protein: CASSSFLNGLPVNTEAFF.

The chain is built from TRBV5-4 and TRBJ2-3; D remains ambiguous. Germline lookup yields CDR1 SGHNT and CDR2 YYREEE (reference sequence). The V and J ends lost 7 bases and 2 bases respectively, with 11 bases between them. This CDR3 spans 13 amino acids. The CDR3 DNA sequence: TGTGCCAGCTCCTATACCCACACAGATACGCAGTATTTT. Translated: CASSYTHTDTQYF.

This clone was seen just once. V usage is TRBV29-1 and J usage is TRBJ2-1, with a possible D match to TRBD1 (5 bases). V lost 3 bases to trimming and J lost 0 bases, with 9 bases between them. CDR1 is SQVTM and CDR2 is ANQGSEA in the germline V gene. The CDR3 is 14 amino acids. For the CDR3, the DNA is TGCAGCGTTGACAGGGTAAACTCCTACAATGAGCAGTTCTTC. Translating gives CSVDRVNSYNEQFF.

The chain uses TRBV6-6 and TRBJ2-7; no clear D. The CDR3 is made up of 13 amino acids. Per the germline V gene, CDR1 is MNHNY and CDR2 is SVGAGI (reference sequence). Trimming cost V 0 bases and J 3 bases, with 6 bases left between them. CDR3 loop: CASSYSLGYEQYF. DNA of the CDR3: TGTGCCAGCAGTTACTCGCTAGGCTACGAGCAGTACTTC.

This clone appeared a single time. The V and J genes are TRBV6-6 and TRBJ2-7, with TRBD2 identical over 7 bases. CDR1 MNHNY and CDR2 SVGAGI come from the germline V gene (reference sequence). CDR3 size: 14 residues. J lost 0 bases, V lost 7 bases, and 6 bases had no gene match. CDR3 sequence reads: CASMSRDYSYEQYF. The CDR3 DNA reads TGTGCCAGCATGAGCAGGGACTACTCCTACGAGCAGTACTTC.

For this clone: Other DNA variants within this sample encode the same CDR3. CDR3 loop: CASSYGGAGELFF. In nucleotides, the CDR3 is TGTGCCAGCAGTTACGGCGGAGCCGGGGAGCTGTTTTTT. The gene calls are TRBV6-6 and TRBJ2-2; D is unclear. The germline V and J ends were trimmed by 2 bases and 6 bases, with 7 bases remaining between them. The V gene's germline CDR1 is MNHNY and CDR2 SVGAGI (reference sequence). The CDR3 spans 13 residues.

The chain links TRBV19 to TRBJ2-3; weak D call: TRBD1 (6 bases). Germline lookup yields CDR1 LNHDA and CDR2 SQIVND (reference sequence). The CDR3 spans 15 residues. Trimming removed 4 bases at V and 6 bases at J, with 17 bases between. CDR3 in DNA: TGTGCCAGTAGTAGGGGACATTCAGGGAGTGATACGCAGTATTTT. Translating gives CASSRGHSGSDTQYF.

The rearrangement joins TRBV29-1 to TRBJ2-5; D is possibly TRBD1 or TRBD2 (5 bases each). With 4 bases removed from V and 5 bases from J, the gap between germline ends came to 20 bases. The CDR3 extends over 15 amino acids. CDR1 is SQVTM and CDR2 is ANQGSEA in the germline V gene. DNA for the CDR3: TGCAGCGTTGGAAGAAGATTGGGGGATTCCGAGACCCAGTACTTC. Amino acids: CSVGRRLGDSETQYF.

This chain links TRBV5-1 with TRBJ1-4; 7 positions agree with TRBD1. The CDR3 is 15 residues long. Germline V lookup: CDR1 SGHRS, CDR2 YFSETQ. The V segment lost 3 bases and the J segment 4 bases; nucleotides outside the gene matches: 6. CDR3: CASSSGQDGNEKLFF. The CDR3 DNA is TGCGCCAGCAGCTCAGGACAGGATGGTAATGAAAAACTGTTTTTT. The full variable domain, in which reference TRBV5-1 and TRBJ1-4 provide the parts outside the CDR3, is KAGVTQTPRYLIKTRGQQVTLSCSPISGHRSVSWYQQTPGQGLQFLFEYFSETQRNKGNFPGRFSGRQFSNSRSEMNVSTLELGDSALYLCASSSGQDGNEKLFFGSGTQLSVL.

The chain joins TRBV6-6 to TRBJ1-1, with 7 nucleotides matching TRBD1. This CDR3 comprises 13 residues. Germline-derived CDR1 and CDR2 are MNHNY and SVGAGI (reference sequence). V lost 6 bases, J lost 4 bases, and 5 bases stayed unmatched. The CDR3 nucleotides read TGTGCCAGCAGGTTCGGACAGGCCACTGAAGCTTTCTTT. It is translated as CASRFGQATEAFF.